Detailed here is one TCR beta chain. Its antigen target is currently unknown. The sample holds no much larger clone one base away, and base qualities are not on file. This sample was sequenced with an Illumina HiSeq 1500. Starting from the raw public reads, TCRdb applied fastp trimming at Q25, assembled clones with MiXCR and retained in-frame beta chains. Each record represents a unique CDR3 protein, reported with the most common genes and DNA among its rows. Counted in this sample were about 470,000 distinct CDR3 sequences; about two fifths of them appeared once. The ten largest clones capture about 45% of the sample. The sample comes from a study of T cell repertoires in cytomegalovirus infection (dated by TCRdb to the late 2010s). Describing the broader study: Recently identified HLA-C-restricted CMV epitopes, whose presentation resists viral immunomodulation, were targeted by peptide stimulations together with well-studied HLA-B-restricted epitopes. Donor HLA type was relevant to the analysis, because carriage of CMV infection together with the matching HLA type was indicated by public TCR beta signatures. General conclusions and limits of the study: In both this cohort and an independent roughly 330-donor cohort, the cumulative frequency of public TCR beta family members distinguished carriers of CMV infection plus the relevant HLA type. The ex vivo response was dominated by HLA-C-restricted CMV-specific TCR beta clonotypes, which also provided the single most frequent clonotype in two of eight donors.

The cysteine opens and the phenylalanine closes a CDR3 of 14 amino acids. Of the read, only the CDR3 DNA is kept; its 42 bases are in frame from base 1. V and J lose 2 bases and 3 bases, and a span of 10 bases separates them. From the germline V gene (reference sequence), CDR1 is SEHNR and CDR2 is FQNEAQ. The treatment or condition tag for this specimen amounts to: in vitro stimulation with specific CMV peptide epitopes to enrich CMV-specific T cells. The receptor comes from a human donor in good health (CMV status not recorded). Some clones in this sample may be carry-over from other donors' samples. The sample in question was cultured PBMCs, obtained from culture after CMV antigen stimulation. The rearranged chain carries TRBV7-9 and TRBJ2-5; D gene: possibly TRBD1, on 5 matching bases. CDR3 sequence: CASSLIQGKETQYF. The nucleotide sequence reads as follows: TGTGCCAGCAGCTTAATCCAGGGTAAAGAGACCCAGTACTTC.